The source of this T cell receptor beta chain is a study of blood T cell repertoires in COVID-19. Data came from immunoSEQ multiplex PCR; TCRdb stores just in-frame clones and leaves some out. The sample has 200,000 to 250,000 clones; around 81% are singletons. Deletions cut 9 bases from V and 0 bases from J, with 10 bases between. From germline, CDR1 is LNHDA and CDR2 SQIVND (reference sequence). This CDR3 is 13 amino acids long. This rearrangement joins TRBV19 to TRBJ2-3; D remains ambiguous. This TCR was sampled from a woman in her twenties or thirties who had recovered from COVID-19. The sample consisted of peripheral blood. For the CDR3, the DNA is TGTGCCAGCGGCCAGACAAGCACAGATACGCAGTATTTT. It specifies CASGQTSTDTQYF.